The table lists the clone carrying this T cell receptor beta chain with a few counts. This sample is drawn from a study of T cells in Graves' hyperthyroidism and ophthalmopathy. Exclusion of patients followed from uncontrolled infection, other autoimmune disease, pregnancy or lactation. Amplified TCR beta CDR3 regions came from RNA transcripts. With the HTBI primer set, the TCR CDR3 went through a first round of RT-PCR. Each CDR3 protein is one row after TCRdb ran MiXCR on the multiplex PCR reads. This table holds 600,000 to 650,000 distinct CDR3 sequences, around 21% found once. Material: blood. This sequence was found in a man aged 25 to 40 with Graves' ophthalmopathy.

DNA of the CDR3: TGTGCCAGCAGAGACAGGATAGATATCTATGGCTACACCTTC. Amino acids: CASRDRIDIYGYTF. The chain recombines TRBV25-1 with TRBJ1-2; possibly TRBD1 for D (6 bases). This CDR3 contains 14 residues. Trimming took off 6 bases at V and 4 bases at J, with 15 bases between the two ends. CDR1 is MGHDK, CDR2 SYGVNS, per germline.